This entry lists 5 T cell receptor beta chains sequenced from one sample in a study of T cells in Graves' hyperthyroidism and ophthalmopathy. TCR beta CDR3 regions were amplified from RNA. In the first-round RT-PCR of the TCR CDR3, the HTBI primer set was used. TCRdb re-analysed the multiplex PCR reads in MiXCR, keeping a single row per CDR3 protein. The repertoire has some 370,000 distinct CDR3 sequences, 17% of them found once; the top ten carry approximately 30%. The sequenced sample was blood. The source is a woman aged 30 to 39 with Graves' hyperthyroidism that later progressed to Graves' ophthalmopathy.

This clonotype was recorded many times. This rearrangement joins TRBV19 to TRBJ1-4; D is unclear. CDR1 and CDR2 from the germline V gene are LNHDA and SQIVND (reference sequence). The CDR3 covers 14 residues. The germline V and J ends were trimmed by 7 bases and 2 bases, with 11 bases remaining between them. The CDR3: CASKRWETNEKLFF. CDR3 bases: TGTGCCAGTAAGCGCTGGGAGACTAATGAAAAACTGTTTTTT.

V is TRBV20-1 and J is TRBJ1-2; the D gene is possibly TRBD1 (5 bases). The CDR3 covers 14 residues. V lost 1 base and J 3 bases, leaving 12 bases between the germline ends. The germline V gene encodes CDR1 DFQATT and CDR2 SNEGSKA (reference sequence). The CDR3 DNA is TGCAGTGCTAGAGTCTTAGGGGTTGACTATGGCTACACCTTC. It encodes CSARVLGVDYGYTF.

The V gene is TRBV6-1, the J gene TRBJ1-5; D is unresolved. CDR1 MNHNS and CDR2 SASEGT come from the germline V gene. Trimming took 6 bases from V and 12 from J, leaving 18 bases between them. The CDR3 runs to 13 residues. CDR3 DNA: TGTGCCAGCAGCCATTCCGAGGACCTCGTCCAGCATTTT. This codes for CASSHSEDLVQHF.

This clonotype was detected many times. This chain connects TRBV19 to TRBJ1-5; D is uncertain. The CDR3 has 16 residues. Germline V gene data show CDR1 as LNHDA and CDR2 as SQIVND (reference sequence). Trimming stripped 6 bases from V and 0 bases from J, with 15 bases between. The CDR3 DNA follows: TGTGCCAGTAGCAGGCCCCAAACATATAGCAATCAGCCCCAGCATTTT. Translation: CASSRPQTYSNQPQHF.

The table lists this clonotype with many counts. CDR3 in DNA: TGTGCCAGCAGCTGGGACGGATCTGAAGCTTTCTTT. Amino acids: CASSWDGSEAFF. The genes are TRBV7-2 and TRBJ1-1; D perhaps matches TRBD1 (5 bases). From germline, CDR1 is SGHTA and CDR2 FQGNSA. Trimming shortened V by 4 bases and J by 6 bases, and 9 bases separated the two germline ends. The CDR3 runs 12 residues.